Given below is one T cell receptor (beta chain) in context. Its antigen is currently unknown. From the 5' RACE reads, TCRdb called clonotypes with MiXCR, one entry per CDR3 protein. This sample yields about 470,000 distinct CDR3 sequences, of which roughly 26% are seen a single time; over 2.5% belongs to the top ten. The V gene lost 3 bases and the J gene lost 8 bases, with 13 bases spanning the gap. Germline CDR1 reads DFQATT; CDR2 reads SNEGSKA (reference sequence). The CDR3 extends over 12 amino acids. This entry is derived from a study of identical twins. Findings of the study overall: Compared with unrelated sharing, twin-shared out-of-frame alpha sequences had more low-probability sequences. Zero-insertion analyses were open to partial confounding by invariant MAIT and iNKT cells.

These data are also associated with another study on T cells expressing NK-cell markers. That work contributes: Obtained from sorted CD3+CD56+NKG2C+, CD3+CD56+NKG2C- and CD3+CD56-NKG2C+ T cells were the TCR beta repertoires. One of the eight sequenced donors was seronegative, whereas the other seven were HCMV-seropositive.

Sequencing used CD4+ T cells sorted from blood. The V gene is TRBV20-1, the J gene TRBJ1-2; D possibly corresponds to TRBD1 (5 bases). The sequence was collected from a woman aged 18 to 35 in good health. In nucleotides, the CDR3 is TGCAGTGCTAGCCGAGGTACAGGCGGCTACACCTTC. Translating it yields CSASRGTGGYTF.